This T cell receptor (beta chain) was identified in a study of T cells in Graves' hyperthyroidism and ophthalmopathy. TCR beta CDR3 regions were amplified from RNA. The TCR CDR3 first-round RT-PCR relied on the HTBI primer set. TCRdb re-called the multiplex PCR reads with MiXCR, one entry per CDR3 protein. The sample shows approximately 560,000 distinct CDR3 sequences, roughly 14% of them seen only once. A patient was excluded if there was uncontrolled infection, other autoimmune disease, pregnancy or lactation. Orbital computed tomography and thyroid ultrasound, together with serum TRAb and thyroxine and clinical symptoms, were used for diagnoses. General observations from the study: The blood repertoire included most of the expanded thyroid clonotypes above 0.001. Ophthalmopathy prediction by the model preceded onset by a median about 6.5 months.

This CDR3 comprises 17 residues. In germline, CDR1 is DFQATT, CDR2 SNEGSKA (reference sequence). Trimming removed 1 base from V and 3 bases from J, with 22 bases in between. A note on this clonotype: Antigen specificity is unknown.

The sequenced material came from blood. V usage is TRBV20-1 and J usage is TRBJ2-7; D remains ambiguous. The sequence came from a woman in her twenties or thirties with Graves' hyperthyroidism. The CDR3 DNA follows: TGCAGTGCTAGAGTGTCAGACCGCATTATCCCGGGCTACGAGCAGTACTTC. Amino acids: CSARVSDRIIPGYEQYF.